The 17 T cell receptor beta chains below come from one sample, sequenced in a study of tissue T cells after allogeneic stem cell transplantation. Sequenced by immunoSEQ multiplex PCR; TCRdb stores in-frame clones only, minus some. The sample records several thousand clones, 50% being singletons. Noted time point: mouse harvest day 14 after allogeneic transplant. The graft held 10^6 splenic CD5+ T cells and 10^7 T-cell-depleted bone marrow cells. Specimen: gut tissue. These receptor sequences come from a female BALB/c mouse given C57BL/6 T cells with graft-versus-host disease after an allogeneic hematopoietic cell transplant.

With respect to this clone: Mouse germline and gene names are used. Coverage ceases 1 residue before the CDR3 finishes, and the germline J gene fills in the end. This chain joins TRBV3 and TRBJ1-1; TRBD1 agrees at 11 bases. V trimming: 5 bases; J trimming: 4 bases; junction bases outside the gene matches: 6. Per germline, CDR1 SNHLY and CDR2 FYNGKV (reference sequence). This CDR3 contains 15 residues. The DNA read from the CDR3 is TGTGCCAGCAGCGCCGGACAGGGGGCAGGCACAGAAGTCTTC. It is translated as CASSAGQGAGTEVF. The complete CDR3 reads CASSAGQGAGTEVFF.

As regards this clone: All gene names here are mouse names. Sequencing ends 1 residue short of the CDR3 end; the germline J gene provides the rest. V gene TRBV4 combines with J gene TRBJ2-7; TRBD2 matches at 14 bases. V was pared by 4 bases and J by 7 bases, with 6 bases of the junction left unmatched. Per the germline V gene, CDR1 is LGHDT and CDR2 is YNNKQL (reference sequence). CDR3 length equals 15 residues. CDR3 DNA, as far as it was read: TGTGCCAGCAGCTTCCGGGACTGGGGGGGCGGGGAACAGTAC. It translates to CASSFRDWGGGEQY. The complete CDR3 protein is CASSFRDWGGGEQYF.

For this clone: Gene and germline names: mouse. The read ends 1 residue shy of where the CDR3 ends; the end is completed using the germline J gene. This chain links TRBV29 with TRBJ2-7; the match to TRBD2 covers 7 bases. Trimming removed 6 bases from V and 4 bases from J; junction bases left unmatched: 3. There are 12 residues in the CDR3. Germline-derived CDR1 and CDR2 are MSHET and SYDVDS. CDR3 amino acids: CASRPTGYEQYF. Partial CDR3 DNA: TGTGCTAGCAGACCGACTGGGTATGAACAGTAC.

Notes on this clone: Mouse germline and gene names are used. The CDR3 end is not reached by the read, which stops 1 residue before it; the germline J gene fills it in. The chain carries TRBV13-2 and TRBJ2-5; D is ambiguous. The CDR3 is 10 amino acids. V was trimmed by 2 bases and J by 10 bases, leaving 5 bases between them. The germline CDR1 and CDR2 sequences are NNHNN and SYGAGS (reference sequence). CDR3 amino acids: CASGESAQYF. The sequenced CDR3 bases are TGTGCCAGCGGTGAATCCGCCCAGTAC.

Comments on this clone: The listed genes are named as in mouse. With the read ending 1 residue before the CDR3 end, the germline J gene is used to fill in that end. The rearrangement joins TRBV31 to TRBJ1-4; tentative D call: TRBD1 (6 bases). Trimming stripped 0 bases from V and 7 bases from J, with 12 bases between. This CDR3 has 14 residues. Germline CDR1 and CDR2: GKSSPN and SITVG. The covered CDR3 bases are TGTGCCTGGAGTCTAGGGGGGGGTGTCGAAAGATTATTT. Translated, it gives CAWSLGGGVERLF. The entire CDR3 protein is CAWSLGGGVERLFF. Filled out from reference TRBV31 and TRBJ1-4, the complete variable domain reads AQTIHQWPVAEIKAVGSPLSLGCTIKGKSSPNLYWYWQATGGTLQQLFYSITVGQVESVVQLNLSASRPKDDQFILSTEKLLLSHSGFYLCAWSLGGGVERLFFGHGTKLSVL.

With respect to this clone: Mouse gene names apply. The read stops 1 residue short of the end of the CDR3; the missing end is completed from the germline J gene. The rearrangement joins TRBV26 to TRBJ2-7; D is perhaps TRBD2 (7 bases). The CDR3 runs to 14 residues. Germline V gene lookup returns CDR1 KGHPV and CDR2 FQNQEV (reference sequence). Trimming pared 2 bases from V and 2 bases from J, leaving 10 bases between. CDR3 DNA, as far as it was read: TGTGCCAGCAGTCTGGTTGGGGGGCCCTATGAACAGTAC. It codes for CASSLVGGPYEQY. The CDR3, in full, reads CASSLVGGPYEQYF.

In regard to this clone: Gene names follow the mouse nomenclature. The sequenced fragment ends 1 residue before the CDR3 boundary, so the rest is inferred from the germline J gene. This chain uses TRBV26 with TRBJ1-3; D gene ambiguous. CDR3 length equals 14 residues. Germline CDR1 reads KGHPV; CDR2 reads FQNQEV (reference sequence). Trimming removed 2 bases at V and 3 bases at J, with 8 bases between. This CDR3 is CASSLVGFGNTLYF. Incomplete CDR3 DNA: TGTGCCAGCAGTCTGGTGGGGTTTGGAAATACGCTCTAT.

A note on this clone: Gene names are the mouse ones. The CDR3 end falls 1 residue outside the read, so it is completed with the germline J gene. The chain links TRBV23 to TRBJ2-2; TRBD2, the table's D call, was not compared with the DNA. Germline lookup yields CDR1 KGHTA and CDR2 FQNQQP. This CDR3 region has 16 residues. The sequenced CDR3 bases are TGCTCCAGCAGTCAATCTGGGGGTGGAAACACCGGGCAGCTCTAC. Its protein product is CSSSQSGGGNTGQLY. The whole CDR3 protein is CSSSQSGGGNTGQLYF.

This clone has only a few counts. The germline and genes are mouse ones. Sequencing ends 1 residue short of the CDR3 end; the germline J gene provides the rest. This chain connects TRBV1 to TRBJ2-2; D gene unclear. The CDR3 runs 13 residues. Germline CDR1 and CDR2: NSQYPW and LRSPGD (reference sequence). The V and J ends lost 1 base and 4 bases respectively, with 4 bases between them. CDR3 protein: CTCSAVPTGQLYF. Partial CDR3 DNA: TGCACCTGCAGTGCAGTCCCCACCGGGCAGCTCTAC. Drawing the rest from reference TRBV1 and TRBJ2-2, the complete variable domain is VTLLEQNPRWRLVPRGQAVNLRCILKNSQYPWMSWYQQDLQKQLQWLFTLRSPGDKEVKSLPGADYLATRVTDTELRLQVANMSQGRTLYCTCSAVPTGQLYFGEGSKLTVL.

Worth noting for this clone: Gene names are the mouse ones. The CDR3 end lies 1 residue beyond the end of the read and is filled in from the germline J gene. The chain couples TRBV23 to TRBJ2-3; TRBD1 is the table's D call, not checked against the DNA. The CDR3 consists of 15 residues. CDR1 and CDR2 (germline): KGHTA, FQNQQP. Incomplete CDR3 DNA: TGCTCCAGCAGTCCGGGGACAGCTAGTGCAGAAACGCTGTAT. It yields the protein CSSSPGTASAETLY. The full CDR3 protein is CSSSPGTASAETLYF.

This clone is labeled large. Gene names refer to mouse genes. The read stops 1 residue short of the end of the CDR3; the missing end is completed from the germline J gene. V gene TRBV31 combines with J gene TRBJ2-7; 10 bases are shared with TRBD1. Losses at the gene ends were 0 bases for V and 3 bases for J; bases not matched to a gene: 2. In germline, CDR1 is GKSSPN, CDR2 SITVG. This CDR3 contains 14 residues. CDR3 in amino acids: CAWSLGTGDYEQYF. CDR3 DNA, as far as it was read: TGTGCCTGGAGTCTAGGGACAGGGGACTATGAACAGTAC.

As regards this clone: Genes here carry mouse names. The CDR3 extends 1 residue past the end of the read, so its final part is completed from the germline J gene. J is TRBJ2-7 and V is TRBV29; 9 positions agree with TRBD1. V lost 5 bases, J lost 4 bases, and 6 bases stayed unmatched. In germline, CDR1 is MSHET, CDR2 SYDVDS. This CDR3 contains 14 residues. CDR3 residues: CASSRTGVSYEQYF. The sequenced part of the CDR3 DNA is TGTGCTAGCAGTCGGACAGGGGTCTCTTATGAACAGTAC. Full variable domain (missing parts from reference TRBV29 and TRBJ2-7): DMKVTQMPRYLIKRMGENVLLECGQDMSHETMYWYRQDPGLGLQLIYISYDVDSNSEGDIPKGYRVSRKKREHFSLILDSAKTNQTSVYFCASSRTGVSYEQYFGPGTRLTVL.

Turning to this clone: The germline and genes are mouse ones. With the read ending 1 residue before the CDR3 end, the germline J gene is used to fill in that end. The rearrangement links TRBV3 to TRBJ1-1; D may be TRBD1 (5 bases). CDR1 is SNHLY and CDR2 is FYNGKV in the germline V gene (reference sequence). This CDR3 is 13 amino acids long. V lost 3 bases to trimming and J lost 1 base, with 6 bases between them. The DNA read from the CDR3 is TGTGCCAGCAGCTTTGACAGAAACACAGAAGTCTTC. Translating it yields CASSFDRNTEVF. The whole CDR3 reads CASSFDRNTEVFF.

Points on this clone: These gene names are mouse names. The sequenced fragment ends 1 residue before the CDR3 boundary, so the rest is inferred from the germline J gene. The rearrangement links TRBV3 to TRBJ1-1, with TRBD1 identical over 10 bases. Germline CDR1 reads SNHLY; CDR2 reads FYNGKV (reference sequence). This CDR3 has 14 residues. V was pared by 4 bases and J by 4 bases, with 3 bases of the junction left unmatched. The part of the CDR3 DNA that was read is TGTGCCAGCAGCTCCCGGACAGGGGGCACAGAAGTCTTC. Translating gives CASSSRTGGTEVF. The full CDR3 reads CASSSRTGGTEVFF.

Concerning this clone: Genes here carry mouse names. The DNA ends 1 residue before the CDR3 does, and the rest of the CDR3 is filled in from the germline J gene. The chain has TRBV26 and TRBJ1-6; unclear D gene. TRBJ1-6 is assigned to the ORF class and has an uncertain function. The CDR3 spans 14 residues. Deletions cut 1 base from V and 3 bases from J, with 4 bases between. Germline CDR1 KGHPV, CDR2 FQNQEV (reference sequence). The sequenced part of the CDR3 DNA is TGTGCCAGCAGTCTGTTGGGCTATAATTCGCCCCTCTAC. Translating gives CASSLLGYNSPLY. The CDR3 in full is CASSLLGYNSPLYF.

This clone showed up just a few times. Mouse germline and gene names are used. Sequencing ends 1 residue short of the CDR3 end; the germline J gene provides the rest. The rearrangement links TRBV5 to TRBJ2-7, with 12 bases identical to TRBD2. This CDR3 is 18 amino acids long. CDR1 and CDR2 (germline): LGHNA, YNLKQL (reference sequence). The ends lost 4 bases at V and 0 bases at J; junction bases unmatched: 10. CDR3 bases read: TGTGCCAGCAGCCCAAGTTCCGGACTGGGGGGGTTCTCCTATGAACAGTAC. Translation gives CASSPSSGLGGFSYEQY. The CDR3 as a whole reads CASSPSSGLGGFSYEQYF.

A remark on this clone: Mouse gene names apply. The CDR3 goes on 1 residue after the read ends, and that part is filled in from the germline J gene. This chain uses TRBV3 with TRBJ1-2, with 7 nucleotides matching TRBD1. CDR1 SNHLY and CDR2 FYNGKV come from the germline V gene (reference sequence). The CDR3 runs 14 residues. Trimming cost V 7 bases and J 0 bases; bases outside gene matches: 5. This CDR3 is CASTPGQTNSDYTF. Partial CDR3 DNA: TGTGCCAGCACCCCGGGACAGACAAACTCCGACTACACC.